A selection of T cell receptor beta chains follows, all from one sample in a study of blood T cells in healthy people across ages. TCRdb re-derived calls from the 5' RACE reads in MiXCR, one entry per CDR3 protein. The data show 1.2 million to 1.5 million distinct CDR3 sequences, with 42% seen just once and roughly 7.7% held by the top ten. The source material was blood. These receptors came from a young woman in good health. The CDR3 runs from the conserved cysteine through the conserved F or W. D genes are given only for firm matches. Clone size is not always given. Where it is, it says once, few, many or a class for expanded clones.

V: TRBV29-1; size: -; D: TRBD1; J: TRBJ2-2; CDR3: CSVRGQDNTGELFF; DNA: TGCAGCGTGAGGGGACAGGATAACACCGGGGAGCTGTTTTTT
V: TRBV4-2; size: few; D: TRBD2; J: TRBJ2-7; CDR3: CASSQDRGTSSPSSYNEQYF; DNA: TGTGCCAGCAGCCAAGATCGGGGGACTAGCTCCCCGAGCTCCTACAATGAGCAGTACTTC
V: TRBV9; size: -; D: -; J: TRBJ2-1; CDR3: CASGGWGRKGNEQFF; DNA: TGTGCCAGCGGCGGCTGGGGACGCAAAGGGAATGAGCAGTTCTTC
V: TRBV2; size: -; D: -; J: TRBJ1-1; CDR3: CASRRTLLNTEAFF; DNA: TGTGCCAGCAGAAGGACACTTCTGAACACTGAAGCTTTCTTT
V: TRBV2; size: few; D: TRBD2; J: TRBJ2-3; CDR3: CASRTSGGQDTQYF; DNA: TGTGCCAGCCGCACTAGCGGGGGGCAAGATACGCAGTATTTT
V: TRBV7-2; size: -; D: TRBD2; J: TRBJ2-3; CDR3: CASSRFRTSGGDTQYF; DNA: TGTGCCAGCAGCCGATTTCGGACTAGCGGGGGAGATACGCAGTATTTT
V: TRBV20-1; size: few; D: TRBD1; J: TRBJ2-7; CDR3: CSARDPGGPGSYEQYF; DNA: TGCAGTGCTAGAGATCCAGGGGGCCCAGGGTCCTACGAGCAGTACTTC
V: TRBV9; size: -; D: TRBD2; J: TRBJ2-1; CDR3: CASSVVGASGGLAEQFF; DNA: TGTGCCAGCAGCGTAGTCGGGGCTAGCGGGGGGTTGGCTGAGCAGTTCTTC
V: TRBV27; size: few; D: -; J: TRBJ2-3; CDR3: CASRLGADTQYF; DNA: TGTGCCAGCAGATTGGGGGCAGATACGCAGTATTTT
V: TRBV3-1; size: many; D: -; J: TRBJ2-7; CDR3: CASSQAGSSYEQYF; DNA: TGTGCCAGCAGCCAAGCAGGCTCCTCCTACGAGCAGTACTTC
V: TRBV6-5; size: -; D: -; J: TRBJ1-2; CDR3: CASTNGGMDYGYTF; DNA: TGTGCCAGCACCAACGGGGGGATGGACTATGGCTACACCTTC
V: TRBV21-1; size: -; D: -; J: TRBJ2-7; CDR3: CASSTRVSGVLLPSSYEQYF; DNA: TGTGCCAGCAGCACCCGGGTGAGCGGGGTCCTACTACCTTCCTCCTACGAGCAGTACTTC
V: TRBV20-1; size: -; D: TRBD2; J: TRBJ2-1; CDR3: CSASGPLGSLAGPRDEQFF; DNA: TGCAGTGCTAGCGGGCCCTTAGGCTCCCTAGCGGGGCCCCGCGATGAGCAGTTCTTC
V: TRBV5-1; size: few; D: TRBD1; J: TRBJ2-7; CDR3: CASRPGTDSYEQYF; DNA: TGCGCCAGCAGACCCGGGACAGACTCCTACGAGCAGTACTTC
V: TRBV6-1; size: many; D: TRBD2; J: TRBJ2-3; CDR3: CASRTSGRSDTQYF; DNA: TGTGCCAGTAGGACTAGCGGGAGGTCAGATACGCAGTATTTT
V: TRBV2; size: -; D: -; J: TRBJ2-7; CDR3: CASSPLRSSYEQYF; DNA: TGTGCCAGCAGTCCCCTGCGGAGCTCCTACGAGCAGTACTTC
V: TRBV7-2; size: -; D: -; J: TRBJ2-7; CDR3: CASSPASSLSYEQYF; DNA: TGTGCCAGCAGCCCGGCGTCCAGCCTCTCCTACGAGCAGTACTTC
V: TRBV5-1; size: -; D: TRBD2; J: TRBJ2-1; CDR3: CASSLEPGLAGLRNEQFF; DNA: TGCGCCAGCAGCTTGGAACCGGGACTAGCGGGATTACGGAATGAGCAGTTCTTC
V: TRBV28; size: -; D: -; J: TRBJ1-1; CDR3: CASITNHEMRTEAFF; DNA: TGTGCCAGCATCACGAACCATGAGATGAGGACTGAAGCTTTCTTT
V: TRBV6-1; size: -; D: -; J: TRBJ1-3; CDR3: CASSQVPLYALPGNTIYF; DNA: TGTGCCAGCAGTCAAGTCCCTTTGTATGCGTTGCCTGGAAACACCATATATTTT
V: TRBV29-1; size: many; D: -; J: TRBJ2-3; CDR3: CSVHGTTDGDTQYF; DNA: TGCAGCGTCCATGGGACAACAGATGGGGATACGCAGTATTTT
V: TRBV4-2; size: -; D: TRBD1; J: TRBJ1-2; CDR3: CASSQETGGWGYGYTF; DNA: TGTGCCAGCAGCCAAGAGACAGGGGGCTGGGGGTATGGCTACACCTTC
V: TRBV30; size: -; D: -; J: TRBJ1-2; CDR3: CAWGRGQNYGYTF; DNA: TGTGCCTGGGGCCGTGGGCAGAACTATGGCTACACCTTC
V: TRBV4-1; size: -; D: -; J: TRBJ2-7; CDR3: CASSQDTQASYEQYF; DNA: TGCGCCAGCAGCCAAGATACGCAGGCTTCCTACGAGCAGTACTTC
V: TRBV4-1; size: few; D: TRBD2; J: TRBJ2-1; CDR3: CASSQEERGGGYNEQFF; DNA: TGCGCCAGCAGCCAAGAGGAACGGGGGGGGGGATACAATGAGCAGTTCTTC
V: TRBV20-1; size: -; D: -; J: TRBJ1-2; CDR3: CSARSGYGYTF; DNA: TGCAGTGCCCGATCGGGGTATGGCTACACCTTC
V: TRBV7-6; size: -; D: TRBD2; J: TRBJ2-7; CDR3: CASSAGLGTYEQYF; DNA: TGTGCCAGCAGCGCGGGACTAGGGACCTACGAGCAGTACTTC
V: TRBV7-9; size: -; D: -; J: TRBJ2-7; CDR3: CASSPPDGVLQYF; DNA: TGTGCCAGCAGTCCCCCGGACGGGGTCTTGCAGTACTTC
V: TRBV12-3/TRBV12-4; size: few; D: -; J: TRBJ2-3; CDR3: CASLLALASTDTQYF; DNA: TGTGCCAGCCTCCTAGCATTGGCTAGCACAGATACGCAGTATTTT
V: TRBV29-1; size: many; D: -; J: TRBJ2-7; CDR3: CSVGPGSYEQYF; DNA: TGCAGCGTTGGTCCTGGCTCCTACGAGCAGTACTTC
V: TRBV30; size: -; D: TRBD1; J: TRBJ1-1; CDR3: CAWSRTRDRGLRNTEAFF; DNA: TGTGCCTGGAGTCGAACTCGGGACAGGGGGCTGAGGAACACTGAAGCTTTCTTT
V: TRBV6-1; size: -; D: TRBD1; J: TRBJ2-2; CDR3: CASRDRGHSGELFF; DNA: TGTGCCAGCCGGGACAGGGGGCATAGCGGGGAGCTGTTTTTT
V: TRBV6-5; size: many; D: TRBD1; J: TRBJ1-2; CDR3: CASSYGAGGNYGYTF; DNA: TGTGCCAGCAGTTACGGGGCAGGGGGCAACTATGGCTACACCTTC
V: TRBV10-3; size: once; D: -; J: TRBJ1-6; CDR3: CAISESRVAGVLYNSPLHF; DNA: TGTGCCATCAGTGAGTCACGAGTCGCAGGGGTCCTATATAATTCACCCCTCCACTTT
V: TRBV6-5; size: -; D: -; J: TRBJ2-7; CDR3: CASSPWDPADEQYF; DNA: TGTGCCAGCAGTCCCTGGGACCCCGCCGACGAGCAGTACTTC
V: TRBV6-4; size: -; D: -; J: TRBJ2-2; CDR3: CASSLQENTGELFF; DNA: TGTGCCAGCAGTCTACAGGAGAACACCGGGGAGCTGTTTTTT
V: TRBV7-2; size: many; D: TRBD2; J: TRBJ2-5; CDR3: CASSLMGGEAQYF; DNA: TGTGCCAGCAGCTTAATGGGAGGGGAGGCCCAGTACTTC
V: TRBV19; size: -; D: -; J: TRBJ2-5; CDR3: CASTGREGETQYF; DNA: TGTGCCAGTACAGGTCGGGAAGGAGAGACCCAGTACTTC
V: TRBV6-5; size: -; D: TRBD1; J: TRBJ2-7; CDR3: CASSYSRTGGDEQYF; DNA: TGTGCCAGCAGTTACTCGAGGACAGGGGGCGACGAGCAGTACTTC
V: TRBV7-6; size: -; D: -; J: TRBJ2-7; CDR3: CASSFGAHYEQYF; DNA: TGTGCCAGCAGCTTTGGGGCCCATTACGAGCAGTACTTC
V: TRBV12-3/TRBV12-4; size: -; D: -; J: TRBJ1-2; CDR3: CASSLPGTSYTF; DNA: TGTGCCAGCAGTTTGCCGGGTACGAGCTACACCTTC
V: TRBV7-2; size: few; D: TRBD1; J: TRBJ1-4; CDR3: CASSPTGVFEKLFF; DNA: TGTGCCAGCAGCCCGACAGGGGTTTTTGAAAAACTGTTTTTT
V: TRBV6-1; size: once; D: -; J: TRBJ1-4; CDR3: CASSLGPPGQINEKLFF; DNA: TGTGCCAGCAGCCTAGGCCCCCCCGGCCAGATTAATGAAAAACTGTTTTTT
V: TRBV6-1; size: -; D: TRBD1; J: TRBJ1-2; CDR3: CGTGPPPPNYGYTF; DNA: TGTGGGACAGGCCCCCCACCGCCCAACTATGGCTACACCTTC
V: TRBV29-1; size: few; D: -; J: TRBJ1-2; CDR3: CSVDITGGDYGYTF; DNA: TGCAGCGTTGATATAACAGGCGGTGACTATGGCTACACCTTC